These 4 T cell receptor beta chains were sequenced from one sample in a study of cytomegalovirus exposure and HLA in healthy donors. This PCR relied on a set of 60 Vbeta primers and 13 Jbeta primers. Sequencing used immunoSEQ multiplex PCR; TCRdb keeps in-frame clones, though not all of them. Here the sample spans 150,000 to 200,000 clones, 60% to 80% being singletons. The source material was PBMCs. These receptors all stem from a female donor in good health and CMV-seronegative.

J is TRBJ1-2 and V is TRBV28; 8 nucleotides match TRBD1. V lost 5 bases, J lost 5 bases, and 13 bases stayed unmatched. The CDR3 has 16 amino acids. Germline assignment: CDR1 MDHEN and CDR2 SYDVKM. This chain's CDR3 is CASSPGQAPTYYGYTF. In DNA form, the CDR3 reads TGTGCCAGCAGTCCGGGACAGGCCCCAACTTATTATGGCTACACCTTC.

The gene calls are TRBV6-4 and TRBJ2-2; 9 bases are shared with TRBD1. The CDR3 loop spans 15 amino acids. Germline CDR1 reads MRHNA; CDR2 reads SNTAGT. Losses at the gene ends were 5 bases for V and 1 base for J; bases not matched to a gene: 2. CDR3 region: CASSRTGVNTGELFF. Written as DNA, the CDR3 is TGTGCCAGCAGTAGGACAGGGGTGAACACCGGGGAGCTGTTTTTT.

The V gene is TRBV19, the J gene TRBJ2-7, with 9 bases aligning to TRBD1. The CDR3 consists of 16 residues. After removal of 4 bases from V and 4 bases from J, the junction contained 11 bases not matched to a gene. CDR1 LNHDA and CDR2 SQIVND come from the germline V gene (reference sequence). The CDR3 nucleotides are TGTGCCAGTAGTAGATCCCGGGACAGGGACCCTTACGAGCAGTACTTC. Its protein is CASSRSRDRDPYEQYF.

The J gene is TRBJ2-7, the V gene TRBV9, with a tentative D call TRBD2 (6 bases). V was trimmed by 0 bases and J by 0 bases, leaving 10 bases between them. This CDR3 has 15 amino acids. Germline V gene data show CDR1 as SGDLS and CDR2 as YYNGEE. The CDR3 is CASSVGGEGSYEQYF. Here the CDR3 DNA reads TGTGCCAGCAGCGTAGGGGGGGAAGGCTCCTACGAGCAGTACTTC.